This TCR beta chain is drawn from a study of human T cells and chemical hapten exposure. Study details: The variation in per-sample TCR yields arose mainly from small differences in pooled library volumes. General study points: With DPC sensitization, TCRs exceeding 1 in 1000 frequency showed no change.

V gave up 5 bases and J gave up 7 bases; unmatched junction bases: 12. Germline CDR1 and CDR2: MNHEY and SMNVEV (reference sequence). The CDR3 extends over 16 amino acids. This clonotype has just a few counts. The antigen is not known. The library gave individual cDNA molecules unique molecular identifiers. In the study's own analysis: Samples held a median of around 100,000 TCRs, range about 23,224–690,600. TCRdb re-called the RACE reads with MiXCR, one entry per CDR3 protein. For this entry, the V and J calls and clone size follow TCRdb and not the study's own pipeline. The sample has approximately 90,000 distinct CDR3 sequences, just under 9% seen once. Time point noted: healthy volunteer bleed at 2 weeks. Blood, whole and unfractionated, served as the source for total RNA extraction.

The chain joins TRBV27 to TRBJ2-7; 12 bases match TRBD2. The specimen sequenced was whole blood. This TCR derives from a female donor in good health. Some clones in this sample may be carry-over from other donors' samples. CDR3 coding DNA: TGTGCCAGCAGTCCCGGACTAGCGGGAATACCACAGGAGCAGTACTTC. It is translated as CASSPGLAGIPQEQYF.